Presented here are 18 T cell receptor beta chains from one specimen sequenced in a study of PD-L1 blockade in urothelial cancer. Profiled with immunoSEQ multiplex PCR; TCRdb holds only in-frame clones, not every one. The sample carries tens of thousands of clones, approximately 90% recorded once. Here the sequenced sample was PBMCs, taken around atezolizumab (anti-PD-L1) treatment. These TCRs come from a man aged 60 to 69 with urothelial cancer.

The CDR3 region has the DNA TGTGCCAGCAGTTTAATGGCGGGGTCTGGAAACACCATATATTTT. Translation: CASSLMAGSGNTIYF. The chain is built from TRBV28 and TRBJ1-3; D is undetermined. Germline V gene data show CDR1 as MDHEN and CDR2 as SYDVKM. CDR3 length equals 15 residues. V was pared by 2 bases and J by 1 base, with 9 bases between.

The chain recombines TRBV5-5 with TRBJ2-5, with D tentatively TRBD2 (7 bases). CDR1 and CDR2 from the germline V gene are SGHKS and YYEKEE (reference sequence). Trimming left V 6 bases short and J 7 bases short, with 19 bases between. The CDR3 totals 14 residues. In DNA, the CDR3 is TGTGCCAGCACCGTGAGCGGGGTCAGGGGGACCCAGTACTTC. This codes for CASTVSGVRGTQYF.

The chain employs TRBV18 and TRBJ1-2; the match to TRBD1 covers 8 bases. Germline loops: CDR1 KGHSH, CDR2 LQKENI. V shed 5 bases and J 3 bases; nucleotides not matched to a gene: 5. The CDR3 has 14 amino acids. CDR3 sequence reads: CASSYNRGDYGYTF. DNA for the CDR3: TGTGCCAGCTCATACAACAGGGGGGACTATGGCTACACCTTC.

The CDR3 DNA sequence: TGTGCCAGTTCGCTAGCGGGATGGCACAATGAGCAGTTCTTC. It encodes CASSLAGWHNEQFF. This chain joins TRBV19 and TRBJ2-1, with 9 bases that match TRBD2. Germline CDR1 LNHDA, CDR2 SQIVND (reference sequence). The V segment lost 8 bases and the J segment 5 bases; nucleotides outside the gene matches: 7. This CDR3 comprises 14 residues. Using reference TRBV19 and TRBJ2-1 for the parts outside the CDR3, the full variable domain is DGGITQSPKYLFRKEGQNVTLSCEQNLNHDAMYWYRQDPGQGLRLIYYSQIVNDFQKGDIAEGYSVSREKKESFPLTVTSAQKNPTAFYLCASSLAGWHNEQFFGPGTRLTVL.

DNA for the CDR3: TGTGCCAGCTCACTCAGGACAGCCGAAGCTTTCTTT. Residues: CASSLRTAEAFF. The chain has TRBV18 and TRBJ1-1; a possible D gene is TRBD1 (6 bases). Germline values: CDR1 KGHSH, CDR2 LQKENI. Between the trimmed V and J ends, which lost 4 bases and 8 bases, there was a span of 11 bases. CDR3 size: 12 residues.

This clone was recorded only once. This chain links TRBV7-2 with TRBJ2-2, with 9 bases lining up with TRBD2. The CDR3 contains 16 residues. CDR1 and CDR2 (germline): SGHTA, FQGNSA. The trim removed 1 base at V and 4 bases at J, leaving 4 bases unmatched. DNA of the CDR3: TGTGCCAGCAGCTTAGTGGCGGGAGGGGGCACCGGGGAGCTGTTTTTT. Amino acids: CASSLVAGGGTGELFF.

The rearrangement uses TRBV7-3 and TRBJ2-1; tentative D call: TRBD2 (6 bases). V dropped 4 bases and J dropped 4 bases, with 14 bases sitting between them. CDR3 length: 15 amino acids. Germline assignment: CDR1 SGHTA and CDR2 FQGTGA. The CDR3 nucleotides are TGTGCCAGCAGCTCCACCCTGGCGGGATACAATGAGCAGTTCTTC. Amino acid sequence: CASSSTLAGYNEQFF.

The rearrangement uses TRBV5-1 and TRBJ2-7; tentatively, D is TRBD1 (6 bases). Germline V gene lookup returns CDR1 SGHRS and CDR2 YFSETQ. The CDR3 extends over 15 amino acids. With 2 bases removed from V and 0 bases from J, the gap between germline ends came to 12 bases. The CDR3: CASSLSRDNSYEQYF. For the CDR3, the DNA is TGCGCCAGCAGCTTAAGTAGGGACAACTCCTACGAGCAGTACTTC.

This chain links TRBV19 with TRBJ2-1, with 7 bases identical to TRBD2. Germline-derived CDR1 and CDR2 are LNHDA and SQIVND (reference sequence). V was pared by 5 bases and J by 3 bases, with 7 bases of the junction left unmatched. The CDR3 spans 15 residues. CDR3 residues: CASSPGGLLYNEQFF. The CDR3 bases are TGTGCCAGTAGTCCGGGGGGACTCCTCTACAATGAGCAGTTCTTC.

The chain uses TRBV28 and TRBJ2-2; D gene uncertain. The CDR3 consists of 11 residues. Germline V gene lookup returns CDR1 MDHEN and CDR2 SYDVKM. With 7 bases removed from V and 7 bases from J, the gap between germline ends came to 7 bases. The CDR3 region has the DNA TGTGCCAGCACCGGTAGCGGGGAGCTGTTTTTT. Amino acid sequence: CASTGSGELFF. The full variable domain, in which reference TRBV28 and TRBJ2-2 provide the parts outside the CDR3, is DVKVTQSSRYLVKRTGEKVFLECVQDMDHENMFWYRQDPGLGLRLIYFSYDVKMKEKGDIPEGYSVSREKKERFSLILESASTNQTSMYLCASTGSGELFFGEGSRLTVL.

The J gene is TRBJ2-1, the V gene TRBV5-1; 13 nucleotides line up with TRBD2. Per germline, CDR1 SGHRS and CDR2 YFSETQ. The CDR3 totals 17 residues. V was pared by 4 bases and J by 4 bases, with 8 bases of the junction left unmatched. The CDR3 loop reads CASSPGLAGVVYNEQFF. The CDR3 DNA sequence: TGCGCCAGCAGCCCCGGACTAGCGGGAGTAGTTTACAATGAGCAGTTCTTC.

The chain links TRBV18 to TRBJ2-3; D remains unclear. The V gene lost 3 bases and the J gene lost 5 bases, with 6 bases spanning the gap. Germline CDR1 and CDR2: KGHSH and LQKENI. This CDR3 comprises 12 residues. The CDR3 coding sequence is TGTGCCAGCTCACCGCCCGGAGATACGCAGTATTTT. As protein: CASSPPGDTQYF.

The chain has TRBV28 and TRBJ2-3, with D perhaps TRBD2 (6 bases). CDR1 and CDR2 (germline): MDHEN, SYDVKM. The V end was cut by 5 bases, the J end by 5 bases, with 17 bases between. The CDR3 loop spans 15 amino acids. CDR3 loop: CASSQRGLHQDTQYF. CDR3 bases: TGTGCCAGCAGTCAGCGAGGACTACACCAAGATACGCAGTATTTT.

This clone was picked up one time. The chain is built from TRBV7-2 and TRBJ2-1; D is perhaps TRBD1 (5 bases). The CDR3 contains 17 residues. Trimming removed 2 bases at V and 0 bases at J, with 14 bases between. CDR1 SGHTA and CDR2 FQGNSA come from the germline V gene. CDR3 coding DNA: TGTGCCAGCAGCTTAAACCCCCAGGGAAGCTCCTACAATGAGCAGTTCTTC. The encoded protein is CASSLNPQGSSYNEQFF.

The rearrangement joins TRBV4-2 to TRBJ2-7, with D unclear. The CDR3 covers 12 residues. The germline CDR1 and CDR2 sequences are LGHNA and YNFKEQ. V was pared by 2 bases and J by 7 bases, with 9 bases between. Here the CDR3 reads CASSQSSREQYF. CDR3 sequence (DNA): TGTGCCAGCAGCCAATCCTCTCGGGAGCAGTACTTC.

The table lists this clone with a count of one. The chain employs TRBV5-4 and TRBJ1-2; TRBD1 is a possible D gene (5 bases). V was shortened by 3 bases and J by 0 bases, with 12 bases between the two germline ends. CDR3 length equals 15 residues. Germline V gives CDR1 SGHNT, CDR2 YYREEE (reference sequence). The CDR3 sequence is CASSSFGGANYGYTF. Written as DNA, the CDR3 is TGTGCCAGCAGCTCGTTCGGGGGAGCTAACTATGGCTACACCTTC.

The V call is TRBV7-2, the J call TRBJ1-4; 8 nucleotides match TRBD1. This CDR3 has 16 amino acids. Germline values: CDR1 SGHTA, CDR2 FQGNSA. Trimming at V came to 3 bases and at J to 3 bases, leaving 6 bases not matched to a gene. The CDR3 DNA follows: TGTGCCAGCAGCTTCAGGGGGCCCGAAGCTAATGAAAAACTGTTTTTT. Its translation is CASSFRGPEANEKLFF.

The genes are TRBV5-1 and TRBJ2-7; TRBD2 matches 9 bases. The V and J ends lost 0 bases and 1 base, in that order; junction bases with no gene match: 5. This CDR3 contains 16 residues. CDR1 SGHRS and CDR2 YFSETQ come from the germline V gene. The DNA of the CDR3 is TGCGCCAGCAGCTTGGAGGGTAGCGGGGGATCCTACGAGCAGTACTTC. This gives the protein CASSLEGSGGSYEQYF.